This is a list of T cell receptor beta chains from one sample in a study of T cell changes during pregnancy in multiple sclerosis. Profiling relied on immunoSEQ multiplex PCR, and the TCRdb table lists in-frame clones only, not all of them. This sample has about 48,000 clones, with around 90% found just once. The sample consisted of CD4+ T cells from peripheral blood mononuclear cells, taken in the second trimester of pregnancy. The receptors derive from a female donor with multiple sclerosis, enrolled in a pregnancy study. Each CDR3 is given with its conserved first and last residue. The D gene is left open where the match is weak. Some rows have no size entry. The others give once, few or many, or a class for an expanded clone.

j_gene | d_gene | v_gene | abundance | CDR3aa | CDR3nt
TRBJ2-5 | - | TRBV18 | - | CASSPLNSQETQYF | TGTGCCAGCTCACCATTGAACAGTCAAGAGACCCAGTACTTC
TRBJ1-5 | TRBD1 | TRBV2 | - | CASSADGTVNQPQHF | TGTGCCAGCAGTGCCGACGGGACAGTAAATCAGCCCCAGCATTTT
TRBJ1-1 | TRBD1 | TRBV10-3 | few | CAISQGERTEAFF | TGTGCCATAAGTCAGGGGGAGCGCACTGAAGCTTTCTTT
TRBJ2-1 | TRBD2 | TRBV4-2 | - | CASSQDPSGTYNEQFF | TGTGCCAGCAGCCAAGATCCAAGCGGGACCTACAATGAGCAGTTCTTC
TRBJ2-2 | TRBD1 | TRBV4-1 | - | CASSQFGTGTNTGELFF | TGCGCCAGCAGCCAGTTCGGGACAGGGACGAACACCGGGGAGCTGTTTTTT
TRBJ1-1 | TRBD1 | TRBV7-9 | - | CASSLGGTGGRVAFF | TGTGCCAGCAGCTTAGGGGGCACAGGGGGAAGGGTAGCTTTCTTT
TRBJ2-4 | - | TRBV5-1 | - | CASSLVGGLAKNIQYF | TGCGCCAGCAGCTTGGTCGGGGGTCTAGCCAAAAACATTCAGTACTTC
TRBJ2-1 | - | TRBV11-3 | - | CASSSSGPVEYNEQFF | TGTGCCAGCAGCTCTTCTGGGCCGGTGGAATACAATGAGCAGTTCTTC
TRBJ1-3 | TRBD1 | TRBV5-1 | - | CASSLEGAMGNTIYF | TGCGCCAGCAGCTTGGAGGGGGCTATGGGAAACACCATATATTTT
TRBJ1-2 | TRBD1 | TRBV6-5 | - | CASSAGQGGYGYTF | TGTGCCAGCAGTGCAGGACAGGGTGGTTATGGCTACACCTTC
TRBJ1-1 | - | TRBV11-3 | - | CASSTRQNTEAFF | TGTGCCAGCAGCACCAGACAGAACACTGAAGCTTTCTTT
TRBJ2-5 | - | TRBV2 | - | CASSPELRETQYF | TGTGCCAGCAGCCCTGAACTGAGGGAGACCCAGTACTTC
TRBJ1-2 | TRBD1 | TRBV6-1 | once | CASRNGGGRVDGYTF | TGTGCCAGCAGGAATGGAGGGGGCAGGGTCGATGGCTACACCTTC
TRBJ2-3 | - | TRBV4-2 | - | CASSQEGRLSTDTQYF | TGTGCCAGCAGCCAAGAGGGCAGGCTCAGCACAGATACGCAGTATTTT
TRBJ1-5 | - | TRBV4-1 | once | CASSQLRGNQPQHF | TGCGCCAGCAGCCAGCTCAGAGGGAATCAGCCCCAGCATTTT
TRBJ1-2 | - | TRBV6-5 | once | CATTGIYGYTF | TGTGCCACTACAGGGATCTATGGCTACACCTTC
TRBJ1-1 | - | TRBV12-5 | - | CASGSTRVNTEAFF | TGTGCTAGTGGTTCCACCAGGGTCAACACTGAAGCTTTCTTT
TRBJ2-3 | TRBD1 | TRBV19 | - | CASSGRTGSTDTQYF | TGTGCCAGTAGTGGTAGGACAGGGAGCACAGATACGCAGTATTTT
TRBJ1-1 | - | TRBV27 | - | CASSLRQGLLMNTEAFF | TGTGCCAGCAGTTTAAGGCAGGGCCTACTCATGAACACTGAAGCTTTCTTT
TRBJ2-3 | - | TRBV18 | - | CASSPTRSTDTQYF | TGTGCCAGCTCACCAACCAGAAGCACAGATACGCAGTATTTT
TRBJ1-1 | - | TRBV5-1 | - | CASSRRKGESTEAFF | TGCGCCAGCAGCCGCCGAAAGGGGGAATCCACTGAAGCTTTCTTT
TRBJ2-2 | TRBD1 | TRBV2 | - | CASRGQANTGELFF | TGTGCCAGCCGGGGACAGGCGAACACCGGGGAGCTGTTTTTT
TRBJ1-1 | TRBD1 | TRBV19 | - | CASSNIVGRGLTEAFF | TGTGCCAGTAGTAATATCGTAGGCAGGGGGTTGACTGAAGCTTTCTTT
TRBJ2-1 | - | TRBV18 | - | CASSPLQLTSSYNEQFF | TGTGCCAGCTCACCACTACAGTTAACGTCCTCCTACAATGAGCAGTTCTTC
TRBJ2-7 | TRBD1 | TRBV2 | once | CASRGDRGGCYF | TGTGCCAGCAGGGGGGACAGGGGGGGTTGTTACTTC
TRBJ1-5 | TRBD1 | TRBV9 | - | CASSVNRGRTNQPQHF | TGTGCCAGCAGCGTCAACAGGGGGCGCACCAATCAGCCCCAGCATTTT
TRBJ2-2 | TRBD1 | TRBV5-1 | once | CASSLVQGAYGELFF | TGCGCCAGCAGCTTGGTCCAGGGGGCGTATGGGGAGCTGTTTTTT
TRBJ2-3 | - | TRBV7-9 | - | CASGPGGTDTQYF | TGTGCCAGCGGCCCCGGGGGCACAGATACGCAGTATTTT
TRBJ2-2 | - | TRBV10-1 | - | CASRAGTNTGELFF | TGCGCCAGCAGAGCGGGTACGAACACCGGGGAGCTGTTTTTT
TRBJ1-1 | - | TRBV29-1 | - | CSVAYRENTEAFF | TGCAGCGTCGCCTACAGGGAGAACACTGAAGCTTTCTTT
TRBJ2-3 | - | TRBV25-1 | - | CASSENILGTQYF | TGTGCCAGCAGTGAAAATATACTTGGTACGCAGTATTTT
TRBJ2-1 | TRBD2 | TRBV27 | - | CASSFSSGRYEQFF | TGTGCCAGCAGTTTCTCCAGCGGGAGATATGAGCAGTTCTTC
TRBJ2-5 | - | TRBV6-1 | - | CASSDNRALETQYF | TGTGCCAGCAGTGACAACAGGGCCCTCGAGACCCAGTACTTC
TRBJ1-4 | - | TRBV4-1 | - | CASSQGFQGATNEKLFF | TGCGCCAGCAGCCAAGGCTTCCAGGGCGCAACTAATGAAAAACTGTTTTTT
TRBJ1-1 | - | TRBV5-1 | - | CASSLVSNRVNTEAFF | TGCGCCAGCAGCTTGGTTTCGAACAGGGTCAACACTGAAGCTTTCTTT
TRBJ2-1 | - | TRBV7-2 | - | CASSATDNEQFF | TGTGCCAGCAGCGCGACAGACAATGAGCAGTTCTTC
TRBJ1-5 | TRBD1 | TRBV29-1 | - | CSVRQGGSNQPQHF | TGCAGCGTGCGACAGGGTGGAAGCAATCAGCCCCAGCATTTT
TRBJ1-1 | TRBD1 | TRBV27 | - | CASSFRGQLNTEAFF | TGTGCCAGCAGTTTTAGGGGACAGCTGAACACTGAAGCTTTCTTT
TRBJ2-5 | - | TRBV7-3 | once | CASSRSGDVETQYF | TGTGCCAGCAGCCGATCAGGGGACGTGGAGACCCAGTACTTC
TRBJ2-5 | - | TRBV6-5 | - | CASSRTRDGQETQYF | TGTGCCAGCAGCCGCACGCGGGACGGACAAGAGACCCAGTACTTC
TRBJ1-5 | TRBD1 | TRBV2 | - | CASSENRGDQPQHF | TGTGCCAGCAGTGAAAACAGGGGCGATCAGCCCCAGCATTTT
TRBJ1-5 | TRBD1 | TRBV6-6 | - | CASNRGGAGPQHF | TGTGCCAGCAACAGGGGTGGGGCAGGGCCCCAGCATTTT
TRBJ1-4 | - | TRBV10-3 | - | CAIGGTTNEKLFF | TGTGCCATCGGAGGGACAACTAATGAAAAACTGTTTTTT
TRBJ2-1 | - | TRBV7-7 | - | CASSLISGHNEQFF | TGTGCCAGCAGCTTAATAAGCGGCCACAATGAGCAGTTCTTC
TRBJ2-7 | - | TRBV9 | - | CASSVNPDSYEQYF | TGTGCCAGCAGCGTAAACCCGGACAGCTACGAGCAGTACTTC
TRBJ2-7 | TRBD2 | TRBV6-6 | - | CASSGTSGYEQYF | TGTGCCAGCAGTGGGACTAGCGGCTACGAGCAGTACTTC
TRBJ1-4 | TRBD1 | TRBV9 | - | CASSSGTGKEKLFF | TGTGCCAGCAGCTCCGGGACAGGGAAGGAAAAACTGTTTTTT
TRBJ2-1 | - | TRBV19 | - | CASSIDRAGLNEQFF | TGTGCCAGTAGTATAGATCGGGCAGGGCTCAATGAGCAGTTCTTC
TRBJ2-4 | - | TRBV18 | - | CASSPPTSAEQYF | TGTGCCAGCTCGCCCCCAACTTCAGCGGAGCAGTACTTC
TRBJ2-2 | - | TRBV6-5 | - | CASTRTGELFF | TGTGCCAGCACGAGGACCGGGGAGCTGTTTTTT